This is a list of T cell receptor beta chains from one sample in a study of PD-1 blockade in classical Hodgkin lymphoma. TCRdb's copy holds only in-frame clones and misses some; the assay was immunoSEQ multiplex PCR. The sample lists about 24,000 clones, over 65% occurring once. The source material was peripheral blood mononuclear cells (PBMCs), sampled before the fourth cycle of nivolumab. These TCRs come from a human donor with classical Hodgkin lymphoma. The CDR3 runs from the conserved cysteine through the conserved F or W. Fields, in order: CDR3 DNA, CDR3 protein, V gene, clone size, D gene, J gene, CDR3 length. The D gene is left open where the match is weak. Not all rows give a size; the values are once, few, many and, for expanded clones, a class.

cdr3_nt: TGTGCCAGCAGCTTAGGTGCAGGGGGCAGGGGCAATCAGCCCCAGCATTTT
cdr3_aa: CASSLGAGGRGNQPQHF
v_call: TRBV7-9
clone_size: -
d_call: TRBD1
j_call: TRBJ1-5
cdr3_length: 17

cdr3_nt: TGTGCCAGCAGACCTACGACAGGGTTTGGCGTAGAGACCCAGTACTTC
cdr3_aa: CASRPTTGFGVETQYF
v_call: TRBV6-6
clone_size: -
d_call: TRBD1
j_call: TRBJ2-5
cdr3_length: 16

cdr3_nt: TGTGCCAGCAGCCTTCCACTAGCGCCGAGCTCCTACAATGAGCAGTTCTTC
cdr3_aa: CASSLPLAPSSYNEQFF
v_call: TRBV7-9
clone_size: -
d_call: TRBD2
j_call: TRBJ2-1
cdr3_length: 17

cdr3_nt: TGTGCCTCCCATTTGACAACTAGCGGGGGCCACATCGTCATCCCCGGGGAGCTGTTTTTT
cdr3_aa: CASHLTTSGGHIVIPGELFF
v_call: TRBV7-8
clone_size: once
d_call: TRBD2
j_call: TRBJ2-2
cdr3_length: 20

cdr3_nt: TGCAGCGTTGAAGTTGGACAGGACATCACCGGGGAGCTGTTTTTT
cdr3_aa: CSVEVGQDITGELFF
v_call: TRBV29-1
clone_size: once
d_call: TRBD1
j_call: TRBJ2-2
cdr3_length: 15

cdr3_nt: TGCAGCGTTGGGGCAGGGGCGAACACCGGGGAGCTGTTTTTT
cdr3_aa: CSVGAGANTGELFF
v_call: TRBV29-1
clone_size: -
d_call: -
j_call: TRBJ2-2
cdr3_length: 14

cdr3_nt: TGTGCCAGCAGTGATTTAGGTCCCGGGGGGGAGACCCAGTACTTC
cdr3_aa: CASSDLGPGGETQYF
v_call: TRBV6-1
clone_size: -
d_call: TRBD2
j_call: TRBJ2-5
cdr3_length: 15

cdr3_nt: TGTGCCAGCAGCCCAGCGGGACGAGAGACCCAGTACTTC
cdr3_aa: CASSPAGRETQYF
v_call: TRBV6-5
clone_size: -
d_call: TRBD2
j_call: TRBJ2-5
cdr3_length: 13

cdr3_nt: TGTGCCTGGAGCGAAAAACCTCCCAAAAACTTCCGGGGGACTGAAGCTTTCTTT
cdr3_aa: CAWSEKPPKNFRGTEAFF
v_call: TRBV30
clone_size: -
d_call: -
j_call: TRBJ1-1
cdr3_length: 18

cdr3_nt: TGTGCCAGCAGCCAAGTAAAACAGGGTCAGGACACTGAAGCTTTCTTT
cdr3_aa: CASSQVKQGQDTEAFF
v_call: TRBV14
clone_size: -
d_call: -
j_call: TRBJ1-1
cdr3_length: 16

cdr3_nt: TGTGCCAGCAGCTTGCTACCGGGCAGGGCGATCCAAGAGACCCAGTACTTC
cdr3_aa: CASSLLPGRAIQETQYF
v_call: TRBV5-7
clone_size: -
d_call: -
j_call: TRBJ2-5
cdr3_length: 17

cdr3_nt: TGTGCCAGCAGTTACTCGAGAGGGGGCACTGAAGCTTTCTTT
cdr3_aa: CASSYSRGGTEAFF
v_call: TRBV6-5
clone_size: -
d_call: -
j_call: TRBJ1-1
cdr3_length: 14

cdr3_nt: TGTGCCATCAGTGAAGAGCGGGGGGTCAATGAGCAGTTCTTC
cdr3_aa: CAISEERGVNEQFF
v_call: TRBV10-3
clone_size: -
d_call: TRBD2
j_call: TRBJ2-1
cdr3_length: 14

cdr3_nt: TGTGCCAGCAGTGACCGGGACTCCAGAGGTTTGCACGAGCAGTACTTC
cdr3_aa: CASSDRDSRGLHEQYF
v_call: TRBV27
clone_size: -
d_call: -
j_call: TRBJ2-7
cdr3_length: 16

cdr3_nt: TGTGCCAGTAGTATTGCCCTCCACGTTCCCAGGAGGAGGGAGCAGTACTTC
cdr3_aa: CASSIALHVPRRREQYF
v_call: TRBV19
clone_size: -
d_call: -
j_call: TRBJ2-7
cdr3_length: 17

cdr3_nt: TGTGCCAGTAGCCAGGGGATTAATCAGCCCCAGCATTTT
cdr3_aa: CASSQGINQPQHF
v_call: TRBV19
clone_size: -
d_call: -
j_call: TRBJ1-5
cdr3_length: 13

cdr3_nt: TGTGCCAGCAGCTTGACATTAGGGTCCCAGCAGTTCTTC
cdr3_aa: CASSLTLGSQQFF
v_call: TRBV7-6
clone_size: -
d_call: -
j_call: TRBJ2-1
cdr3_length: 13

cdr3_nt: TGTGCCAGCACTACCACGGACAGAGTTGGTGACGAGCAGTACTTC
cdr3_aa: CASTTTDRVGDEQYF
v_call: TRBV2
clone_size: -
d_call: -
j_call: TRBJ2-7
cdr3_length: 15

cdr3_nt: TGTGCCAGCTCACCAGGGACTAGCGGGGGGGCCGCCGGCGAGCAGTACTTC
cdr3_aa: CASSPGTSGGAAGEQYF
v_call: TRBV18
clone_size: -
d_call: TRBD2
j_call: TRBJ2-7
cdr3_length: 17

cdr3_nt: TGTGCCAGCAGCGCTACGAGCGGGAGGGTTGGAAATGAGCAGTTCTTC
cdr3_aa: CASSATSGRVGNEQFF
v_call: TRBV9
clone_size: -
d_call: TRBD2
j_call: TRBJ2-1
cdr3_length: 16

cdr3_nt: TGTGCCTCCGGGGGAGATCAAGAGACCCAGTACTTC
cdr3_aa: CASGGDQETQYF
v_call: TRBV9
clone_size: few
d_call: -
j_call: TRBJ2-5
cdr3_length: 12

cdr3_nt: TGCGCCAGCAGCCACGGCGAAGCCAGCGATACGCAGTATTTT
cdr3_aa: CASSHGEASDTQYF
v_call: TRBV5-1
clone_size: -
d_call: -
j_call: TRBJ2-3
cdr3_length: 14

cdr3_nt: TGTGCCAGCAGTTTATCCCGGCGGCAGGGCGGGTACGAGCAGTACTTC
cdr3_aa: CASSLSRRQGGYEQYF
v_call: TRBV28
clone_size: once
d_call: -
j_call: TRBJ2-7
cdr3_length: 16

cdr3_nt: TGTGCCAGCAGCGTCGGACAGGGAAATTCACCCCTCCACTTT
cdr3_aa: CASSVGQGNSPLHF
v_call: TRBV2
clone_size: -
d_call: TRBD1
j_call: TRBJ1-6
cdr3_length: 14

cdr3_nt: TGTGCCAGTAGTATAATATCTCCGGCAGGGGGCTCGGCAATTTCCTACGAGCAGTACTTC
cdr3_aa: CASSIISPAGGSAISYEQYF
v_call: TRBV19
clone_size: once
d_call: TRBD1
j_call: TRBJ2-7
cdr3_length: 20

cdr3_nt: TGTGCCAGCTCACCAGACGGGGGGTATGGGACCCAGTACTTC
cdr3_aa: CASSPDGGYGTQYF
v_call: TRBV18
clone_size: -
d_call: TRBD2
j_call: TRBJ2-5
cdr3_length: 14

cdr3_nt: TGCGCCAGCAGGTTATCTAGCGGGGGGGCCTACGAGCAGTACTTC
cdr3_aa: CASRLSSGGAYEQYF
v_call: TRBV4-1
clone_size: -
d_call: TRBD2
j_call: TRBJ2-7
cdr3_length: 15

cdr3_nt: TGTGCCAGTAGTATCCAGGGGGAAAACAATGAGCAGTTCTTC
cdr3_aa: CASSIQGENNEQFF
v_call: TRBV19
clone_size: -
d_call: TRBD1
j_call: TRBJ2-1
cdr3_length: 14

cdr3_nt: TGCAGCGTTGTGCGCGGGGGCCGAGGCACTGAAGCTTTCTTT
cdr3_aa: CSVVRGGRGTEAFF
v_call: TRBV29-1
clone_size: -
d_call: -
j_call: TRBJ1-1
cdr3_length: 14

cdr3_nt: TGTGCCAGCAGTTTTTCGGTTACTGGCGCTGATAAGCCCCAGCATTTT
cdr3_aa: CASSFSVTGADKPQHF
v_call: TRBV6-5
clone_size: -
d_call: -
j_call: TRBJ1-5
cdr3_length: 16

cdr3_nt: TGCGCCAGCAGCTTGGTAGGGGGGGCCTACAATGAGCAGTTCTTC
cdr3_aa: CASSLVGGAYNEQFF
v_call: TRBV5-1
clone_size: -
d_call: -
j_call: TRBJ2-1
cdr3_length: 15

cdr3_nt: TGTGCCAGCAGCTTAGGCTCGGGGGGGCCGGGAGATACGCAGTATTTT
cdr3_aa: CASSLGSGGPGDTQYF
v_call: TRBV13
clone_size: -
d_call: TRBD2
j_call: TRBJ2-3
cdr3_length: 16

cdr3_nt: TGTGCCAGCAGCTTAGCTAAGCTAGCGGGGGTTTACAATGAGCAGTTCTTC
cdr3_aa: CASSLAKLAGVYNEQFF
v_call: TRBV7-2
clone_size: -
d_call: TRBD2
j_call: TRBJ2-1
cdr3_length: 17

cdr3_nt: TGTGCCAGCAGGAGGTCAAGGACCACCGGGGAGCTGTTTTTT
cdr3_aa: CASRRSRTTGELFF
v_call: TRBV28
clone_size: -
d_call: -
j_call: TRBJ2-2
cdr3_length: 14

cdr3_nt: TGTGCCAGCTCGTTTAGCCAAAACAATGAGCAGTTCTTC
cdr3_aa: CASSFSQNNEQFF
v_call: TRBV9
clone_size: -
d_call: -
j_call: TRBJ2-1
cdr3_length: 13

cdr3_nt: TGTGCCAGCAGAGCGGGACAGGGGGACTATGGCTACACCTTC
cdr3_aa: CASRAGQGDYGYTF
v_call: TRBV6-4
clone_size: -
d_call: TRBD1
j_call: TRBJ1-2
cdr3_length: 14

cdr3_nt: TGTGCCAGCAGCTTACAAGTGGATCAGCCCCAGCATTTT
cdr3_aa: CASSLQVDQPQHF
v_call: TRBV11-2
clone_size: -
d_call: -
j_call: TRBJ1-5
cdr3_length: 13

cdr3_nt: TGTGCCAGTAATATGGGGGGCCAGTTGGCGGGGACCACAGATACGCAGTATTTT
cdr3_aa: CASNMGGQLAGTTDTQYF
v_call: TRBV19
clone_size: -
d_call: -
j_call: TRBJ2-3
cdr3_length: 18

cdr3_nt: TGTGCCAGCAGCTTGGGGGGCGATCAGCCCCAGCATTTT
cdr3_aa: CASSLGGDQPQHF
v_call: TRBV7-9
clone_size: -
d_call: -
j_call: TRBJ1-5
cdr3_length: 13

cdr3_nt: TGTGCCTGGAGCCCGGCGTATAATCAGCCCCAGCATTTT
cdr3_aa: CAWSPAYNQPQHF
v_call: TRBV30
clone_size: -
d_call: -
j_call: TRBJ1-5
cdr3_length: 13

cdr3_nt: TGTGCCAGCAGCCAAAGTCGGGGGGCTATTAATGAAAAACTGTTTTTT
cdr3_aa: CASSQSRGAINEKLFF
v_call: TRBV4-2
clone_size: -
d_call: -
j_call: TRBJ1-4
cdr3_length: 16